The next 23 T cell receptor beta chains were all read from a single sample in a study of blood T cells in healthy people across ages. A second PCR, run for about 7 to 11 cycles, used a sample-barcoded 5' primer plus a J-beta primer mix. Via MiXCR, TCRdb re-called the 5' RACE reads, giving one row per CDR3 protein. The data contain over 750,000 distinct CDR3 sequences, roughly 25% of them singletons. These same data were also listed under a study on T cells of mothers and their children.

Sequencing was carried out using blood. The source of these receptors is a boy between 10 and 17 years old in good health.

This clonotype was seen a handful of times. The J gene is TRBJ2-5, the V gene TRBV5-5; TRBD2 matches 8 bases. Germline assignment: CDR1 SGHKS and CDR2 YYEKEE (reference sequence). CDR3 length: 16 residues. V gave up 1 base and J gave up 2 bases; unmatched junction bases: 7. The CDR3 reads CASSLPGGAGQETQYF. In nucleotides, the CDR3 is TGTGCCAGCAGCTTGCCGGGGGGGGCAGGGCAAGAGACCCAGTACTTC.

The CDR3 reads CSASRVAGQSGANVLTF. CDR3 nucleotide sequence: TGCAGTGCTAGTCGGGTTGCGGGGCAAAGTGGGGCCAACGTCCTGACTTTC. The chain combines TRBV20-1 with TRBJ2-6; tentatively, D is TRBD2 (6 bases). V lost 3 bases, J lost 3 bases, and 18 bases lay in between. Germline CDR1 reads DFQATT; CDR2 reads SNEGSKA (reference sequence). The CDR3 has 17 amino acids.

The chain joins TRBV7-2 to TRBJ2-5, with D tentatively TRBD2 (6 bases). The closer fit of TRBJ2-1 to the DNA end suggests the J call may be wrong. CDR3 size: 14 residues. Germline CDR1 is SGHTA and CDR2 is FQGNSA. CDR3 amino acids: CASSFTRREIEQFF. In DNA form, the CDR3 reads TGTGCCAGCAGCTTTACGAGACGGGAGATTGAGCAGTTCTTC.

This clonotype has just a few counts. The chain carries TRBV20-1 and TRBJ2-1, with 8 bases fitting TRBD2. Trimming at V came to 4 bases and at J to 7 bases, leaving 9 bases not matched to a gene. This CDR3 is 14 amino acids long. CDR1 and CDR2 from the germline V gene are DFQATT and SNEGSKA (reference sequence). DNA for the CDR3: TGCAGTGCTATGGGACGACTAGCGACTAATGAGCAGTTCTTC. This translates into CSAMGRLATNEQFF.

CDR3 loop: CASSKIQANTEAFF. CDR3 bases: TGTGCCAGCAGCAAAATACAGGCGAACACTGAAGCTTTCTTT. The chain uses TRBV21-1 and TRBJ1-1; the table gives TRBD1 as D, unverified against the DNA. TRBV21-1 represents a pseudogene. This CDR3 is 14 amino acids long.

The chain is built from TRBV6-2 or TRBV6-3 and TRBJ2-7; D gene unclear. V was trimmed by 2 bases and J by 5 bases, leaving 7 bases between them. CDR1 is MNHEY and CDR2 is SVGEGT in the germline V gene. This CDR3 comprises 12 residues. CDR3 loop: CASSYRINEQYF. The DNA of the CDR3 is TGTGCCAGCAGTTACCGTATCAACGAGCAGTACTTC.

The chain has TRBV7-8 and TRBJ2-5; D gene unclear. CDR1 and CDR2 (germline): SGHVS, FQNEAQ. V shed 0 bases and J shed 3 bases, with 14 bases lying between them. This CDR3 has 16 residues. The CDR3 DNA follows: TGTGCCAGCAGCTTAGCGCTTGCATACGAGGAAGAGACCCAGTACTTC. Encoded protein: CASSLALAYEEETQYF. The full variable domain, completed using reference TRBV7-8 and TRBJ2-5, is GAGVSQSPRYKVAKRGQDVALRCDPISGHVSLFWYQQALGQGPEFLTYFQNEAQLDKSGLPSDRFFAERPEGSVSTLKIQRTQQEDSAVYLCASSLALAYEEETQYFGPGTRLLVL.

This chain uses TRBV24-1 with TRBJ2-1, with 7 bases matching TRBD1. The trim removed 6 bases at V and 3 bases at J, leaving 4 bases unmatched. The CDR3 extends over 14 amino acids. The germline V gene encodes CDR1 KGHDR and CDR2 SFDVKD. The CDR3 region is CATSSQGDYNEQFF. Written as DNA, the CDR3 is TGTGCCACCAGTTCCCAGGGGGACTACAATGAGCAGTTCTTC.

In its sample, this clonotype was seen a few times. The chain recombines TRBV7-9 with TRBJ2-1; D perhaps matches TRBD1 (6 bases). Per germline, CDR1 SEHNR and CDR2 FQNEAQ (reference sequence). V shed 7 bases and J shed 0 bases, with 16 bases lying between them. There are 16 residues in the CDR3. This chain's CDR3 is CASKSFGQSSYNEQFF. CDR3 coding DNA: TGTGCCAGCAAAAGCTTTGGACAGAGCTCCTACAATGAGCAGTTCTTC. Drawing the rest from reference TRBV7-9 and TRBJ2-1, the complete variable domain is DTGVSQNPRHKITKRGQNVTFRCDPISEHNRLYWYRQTLGQGPEFLTYFQNEAQLEKSRLLSDRFSAERPKGSFSTLEIQRTEQGDSAMYLCASKSFGQSSYNEQFFGPGTRLTVL.

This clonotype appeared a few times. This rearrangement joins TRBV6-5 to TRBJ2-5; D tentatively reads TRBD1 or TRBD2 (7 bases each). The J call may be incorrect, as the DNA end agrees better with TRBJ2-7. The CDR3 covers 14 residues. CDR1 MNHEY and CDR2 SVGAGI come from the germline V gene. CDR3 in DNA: TGTGCCAGCAGTATGGGAGGGGGCGTCCACGAGCAGTACTTC. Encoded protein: CASSMGGGVHEQYF.

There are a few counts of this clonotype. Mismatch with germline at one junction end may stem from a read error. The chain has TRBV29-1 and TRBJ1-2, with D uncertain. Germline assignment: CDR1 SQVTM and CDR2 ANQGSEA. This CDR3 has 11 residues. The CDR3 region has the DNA TGCAGCGGCGAGACCATATATGGCTATACCTTC. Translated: CSGETIYGYTF. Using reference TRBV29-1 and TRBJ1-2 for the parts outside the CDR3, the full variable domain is SAVISQKPSRDICQRGTSLTIQCQVDSQVTMMFWYRQQPGQSLTLIATANQGSEATYESGFVIDKFPISRPNLTFSTLTVSNMSPEDSSIYLCSGETIYGYTFGSGTRLTVV.

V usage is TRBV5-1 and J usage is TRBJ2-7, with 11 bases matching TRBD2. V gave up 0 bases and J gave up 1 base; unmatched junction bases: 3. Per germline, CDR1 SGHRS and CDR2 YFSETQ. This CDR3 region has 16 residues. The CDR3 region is CASSLELAGASYEQYF. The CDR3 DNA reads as TGCGCCAGCAGCTTGGAACTAGCGGGAGCGTCCTACGAGCAGTACTTC.

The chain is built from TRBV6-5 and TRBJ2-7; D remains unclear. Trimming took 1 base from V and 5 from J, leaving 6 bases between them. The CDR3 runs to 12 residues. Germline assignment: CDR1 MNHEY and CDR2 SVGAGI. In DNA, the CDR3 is TGTGCCAGCAGTTACTACGAGGACGAGCAGTACTTC. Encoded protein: CASSYYEDEQYF.

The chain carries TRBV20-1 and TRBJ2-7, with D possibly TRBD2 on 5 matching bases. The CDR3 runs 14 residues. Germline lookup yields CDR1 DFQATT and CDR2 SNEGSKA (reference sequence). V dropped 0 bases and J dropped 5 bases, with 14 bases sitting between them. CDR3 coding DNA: TGCAGTGCTAGAGATGGGCTAGGAGGACACGAGCAGTACTTC. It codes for CSARDGLGGHEQYF.

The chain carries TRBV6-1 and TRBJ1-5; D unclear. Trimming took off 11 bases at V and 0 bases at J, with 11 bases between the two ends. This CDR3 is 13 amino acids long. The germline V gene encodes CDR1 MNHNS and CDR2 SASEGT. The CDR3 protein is CAAESTSNQPQHF. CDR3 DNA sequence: TGTGCCGCCGAGAGCACTAGCAATCAGCCCCAGCATTTT.

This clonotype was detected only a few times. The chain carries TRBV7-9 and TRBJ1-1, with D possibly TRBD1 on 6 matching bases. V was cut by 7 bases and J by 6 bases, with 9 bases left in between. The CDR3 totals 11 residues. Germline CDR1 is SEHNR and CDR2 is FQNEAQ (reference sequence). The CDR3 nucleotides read TGTGCCAGCAAAGGGGGTTCTGAAGCTTTCTTT. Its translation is CASKGGSEAFF. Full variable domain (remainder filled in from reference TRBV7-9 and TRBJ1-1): DTGVSQNPRHKITKRGQNVTFRCDPISEHNRLYWYRQTLGQGPEFLTYFQNEAQLEKSRLLSDRFSAERPKGSFSTLEIQRTEQGDSAMYLCASKGGSEAFFGQGTRLTVV.

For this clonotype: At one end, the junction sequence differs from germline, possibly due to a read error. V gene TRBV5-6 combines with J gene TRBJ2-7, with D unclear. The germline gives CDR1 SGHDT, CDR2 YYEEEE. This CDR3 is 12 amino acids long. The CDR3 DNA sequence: TGTGCCGGCAGCTGGGAAGACTACGAGCAGTACTTC. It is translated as CAGSWEDYEQYF.

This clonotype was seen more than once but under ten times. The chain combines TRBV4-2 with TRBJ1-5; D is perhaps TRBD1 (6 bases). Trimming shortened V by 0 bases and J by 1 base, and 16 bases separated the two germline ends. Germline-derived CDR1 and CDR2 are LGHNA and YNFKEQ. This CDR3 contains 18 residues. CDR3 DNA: TGTGCCAGCAGCCAAGAGGTAGAGCAGGGGCTAAGCAATCAGCCCCAGCATTTT. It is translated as CASSQEVEQGLSNQPQHF.

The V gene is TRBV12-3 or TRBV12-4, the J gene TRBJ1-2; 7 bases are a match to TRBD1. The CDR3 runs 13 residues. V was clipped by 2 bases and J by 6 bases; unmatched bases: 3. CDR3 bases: TGTGCCAGCAGTTTAAACACAGGGGATGGCTACACCTTC. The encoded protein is CASSLNTGDGYTF.

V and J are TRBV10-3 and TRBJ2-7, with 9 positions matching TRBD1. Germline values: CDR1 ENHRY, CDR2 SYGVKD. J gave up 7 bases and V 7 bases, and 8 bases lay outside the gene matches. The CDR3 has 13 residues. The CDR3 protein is CAITFRQGEEQYF. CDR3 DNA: TGTGCCATCACCTTTAGACAGGGGGAAGAGCAGTACTTC.

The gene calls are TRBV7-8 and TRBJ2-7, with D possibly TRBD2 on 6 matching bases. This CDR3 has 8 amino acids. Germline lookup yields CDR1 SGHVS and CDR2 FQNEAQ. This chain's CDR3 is CASGKQYF. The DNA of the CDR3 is TGTGCTAGCGGCAAGCAGTACTTC.

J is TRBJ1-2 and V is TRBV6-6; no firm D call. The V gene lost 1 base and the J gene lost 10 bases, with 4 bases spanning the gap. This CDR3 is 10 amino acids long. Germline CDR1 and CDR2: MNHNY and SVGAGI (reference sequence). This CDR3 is CASSYLNYTF. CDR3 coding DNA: TGTGCCAGCAGTTACTTAAACTACACCTTC.

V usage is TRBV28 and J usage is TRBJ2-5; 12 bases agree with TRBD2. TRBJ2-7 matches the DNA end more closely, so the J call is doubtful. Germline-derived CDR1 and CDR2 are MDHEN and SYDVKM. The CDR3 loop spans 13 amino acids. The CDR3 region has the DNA TGTGCCAGCACGCTAGCGGGAGGGTTCGAGCAGTACTTC. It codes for CASTLAGGFEQYF.